This is a list of T cell receptor beta chains from one sample in a study of T cells in localized non-small cell lung cancer. Sequencing was performed with immunoSEQ multiplex PCR; in TCRdb, only in-frame clones are kept and a portion is missing. The repertoire holds 40,000 to 60,000 clones, more than 85% seen once, with roughly 16% in the top ten. The sample consisted of PBMCs, taken before any cancer treatment. These receptors were obtained from a female donor with stage II lung adenocarcinoma. CDR3s include the opening cysteine and the closing phenylalanine or tryptophan. The D gene is left open where the match is weak. Clone size is shown for a subset of rows, as once, few, many or a class of expanded clone.

>TRBV2|TRBJ2-3|-|-
CASSGGPRATRSTDTQYF
TGTGCCAGCAGCGGAGGGCCCCGGGCGACTAGAAGCACAGATACGCAGTATTTT
>TRBV18|TRBJ2-7|-|-
CASSPRLPGAGDYEQYF
TGTGCCAGCTCACCACGATTGCCGGGGGCGGGTGATTACGAGCAGTACTTC
>TRBV25-1|TRBJ1-4|-|-
CASSELLTEPYNEKLFF
TGTGCCAGCAGTGAATTACTCACAGAACCTTATAATGAAAAACTGTTTTTT
>TRBV7-3|TRBJ1-1|-|medium-sized
CASSLTGTTEAFF
TGTGCCAGCAGCTTAACTGGGACCACTGAAGCTTTCTTT
>TRBV7-9|TRBJ2-1|TRBD2|-
CASSLERGGFYNEQFF
TGTGCCAGCAGCTTAGAGCGGGGGGGTTTTTACAATGAGCAGTTCTTC
>TRBV19|TRBJ2-7|TRBD2|-
CASSSGLAGGYEQYF
TGTGCCAGTAGTTCGGGACTAGCGGGGGGCTACGAGCAGTACTTC
>TRBV27|TRBJ2-1|-|once
CASRPGGISYNEQFF
TGTGCCAGCAGACCCGGCGGGATATCCTACAATGAGCAGTTCTTC
>TRBV14|TRBJ2-1|TRBD2|-
CASSQPSGGLLNEQFF
TGTGCCAGCAGCCAACCTAGCGGGGGCCTACTAAATGAGCAGTTCTTC
>TRBV7-7|TRBJ2-7|TRBD1|-
CASSAGQGAYEQYF
TGTGCCAGCAGCGCAGGACAGGGGGCCTACGAGCAGTACTTC
>TRBV30|TRBJ1-6|TRBD1|-
CAWSGPGGRWGSYNSPLHF
TGTGCCTGGAGTGGGCCAGGGGGCCGGTGGGGCTCCTATAATTCACCCCTCCACTTT
>TRBV11-3|TRBJ1-1|-|-
CASSLGHPNTEAFF
TGTGCCAGCAGCCTCGGACACCCGAACACTGAAGCTTTCTTT
>TRBV5-1|TRBJ1-2|-|-
CASSDTAGNYGYTF
TGCGCCAGCAGCGACACCGCCGGGAACTATGGCTACACCTTC
>TRBV7-2|TRBJ2-5|TRBD1|once
CASRTGGAETQYF
TGTGCCAGCAGGACAGGGGGCGCCGAGACCCAGTACTTC
>TRBV5-1|TRBJ1-2|-|-
CASSYPRGDSHVGYTF
TGCGCCAGCAGTTACCCCAGGGGCGACTCGCATGTCGGCTACACCTTC
>TRBV5-4|TRBJ2-2|-|-
CASSLGPSRDTGELFF
TGTGCCAGCAGCTTGGGCCCTAGCAGGGACACCGGGGAGCTGTTTTTT
>TRBV2|TRBJ1-5|-|-
CASSKGFSDNQPQHF
TGTGCCAGCAGTAAAGGGTTTAGCGACAATCAGCCCCAGCATTTT
>TRBV7-2|TRBJ2-1|-|few
CASRHAGQPYNEQFF
TGTGCCAGCAGACACGCGGGACAACCCTACAATGAGCAGTTCTTC
>TRBV4-1|TRBJ1-2|-|-
CASSRGEGAGNGYTF
TGCGCCAGCAGCCGGGGAGAAGGGGCGGGAAATGGCTACACCTTC
>TRBV15|TRBJ2-7|-|-
CATSRDQGPYEQYF
TGTGCCACCAGCAGAGACCAGGGACCCTACGAGCAGTACTTC
>TRBV10-1|TRBJ1-1|-|-
CASRDGLNTEAFF
TGCGCCAGCAGGGACGGTCTGAACACTGAAGCTTTCTTT
>TRBV6-1|TRBJ1-1|-|-
CASSETVNTEAFF
TGTGCCAGCAGTGAGACAGTGAACACTGAAGCTTTCTTT
>TRBV7-9|TRBJ2-1|-|-
CASSWEWDYNEQFF
TGTGCCAGCAGCTGGGAGTGGGATTACAATGAGCAGTTCTTC
>TRBV9|TRBJ1-2|-|-
CASSAQSTVNYGYTF
TGTGCCAGCAGCGCCCAATCAACAGTTAACTATGGCTACACCTTC
>TRBV7-2|TRBJ2-1|-|-
CASSLGYNEQFF
TGTGCCAGCAGCTTGGGCTACAATGAGCAGTTCTTC
>TRBV19|TRBJ1-5|-|-
CASRKAQDDQPQHF
TGTGCCAGTAGGAAGGCCCAAGACGACCAGCCCCAGCATTTT
>TRBV5-1|TRBJ1-5|TRBD1|-
CASSWAGQGGQPQHF
TGCGCCAGCAGCTGGGCGGGACAGGGGGGTCAGCCCCAGCATTTT
>TRBV25-1|TRBJ1-1|TRBD1|-
CASSGRTGGKDTEAFF
TGTGCCAGCAGTGGCCGGACAGGAGGGAAGGACACTGAAGCTTTCTTT
>TRBV7-8|TRBJ1-2|TRBD1|-
CASSLQTGKAYGYTF
TGTGCCAGCAGCTTACAGACAGGGAAGGCCTATGGCTACACCTTC
>TRBV5-4|TRBJ2-7|-|-
CASSPRVANSYEQYF
TGTGCCAGCAGCCCTCGGGTAGCGAATTCCTACGAGCAGTACTTC
>TRBV19|TRBJ1-6|-|once
CASSMPQGSNSPLHF
TGTGCCAGTAGTATGCCCCAGGGTAGTAATTCACCCCTCCACTTT
>TRBV6-5|TRBJ1-1|-|-
CASSPSGVMNTEAFF
TGTGCCAGCAGTCCCTCAGGGGTTATGAACACTGAAGCTTTCTTT
>TRBV19|TRBJ1-1|TRBD1|-
CASKTRQGAMNTEAFF
TGTGCCAGCAAGACAAGACAGGGGGCGATGAACACTGAAGCTTTCTTT
>TRBV30|TRBJ1-6|-|-
CAWARDTRNSPLHF
TGTGCCTGGGCCCGGGACACGCGGAATTCACCCCTCCACTTT
>TRBV5-4|TRBJ1-1|-|-
CASSLDTDGTEAFF
TGTGCCAGCAGCTTGGATACAGATGGTACTGAAGCTTTCTTT
>TRBV6-6|TRBJ1-2|-|-
CASSEGPPLGYTF
TGTGCCAGCAGTGAGGGACCACCACTCGGCTACACCTTC
>TRBV7-2|TRBJ2-5|TRBD2|-
CASSPGTSGDGETQYF
TGTGCCAGCAGCCCGGGGACTAGCGGGGACGGGGAGACCCAGTACTTC
>TRBV6-5|TRBJ1-1|-|-
CASQGRKNTEAFF
TGTGCCAGTCAGGGGAGAAAGAACACTGAAGCTTTCTTT
>TRBV5-5|TRBJ2-7|-|-
CASSLGQGRHF
TGTGCCAGCAGCTTGGGTCAAGGGCGGCACTTC
>TRBV6-1|TRBJ1-6|-|-
CASSGGQSGVPLHF
TGTGCCAGCAGTGGCGGGCAGTCTGGAGTCCCCCTCCACTTT
>TRBV30|TRBJ1-1|-|once
CAWSTHRPNTEAFF
TGTGCCTGGAGTACCCACAGGCCGAACACTGAAGCTTTCTTT
>TRBV4-1|TRBJ2-5|TRBD2|-
CASSQSVRRLAGSQETQYF
TGCGCCAGCAGCCAATCAGTCCGTCGACTAGCGGGGAGCCAAGAGACCCAGTACTTC
>TRBV7-2|TRBJ2-1|-|-
CASSLMPFYEQFF
TGTGCCAGCAGCTTAATGCCCTTCTATGAGCAGTTCTTC
>TRBV19|TRBJ1-2|-|-
CASPRVINYGYTF
TGTGCCAGTCCCAGGGTCATTAACTATGGCTACACCTTC